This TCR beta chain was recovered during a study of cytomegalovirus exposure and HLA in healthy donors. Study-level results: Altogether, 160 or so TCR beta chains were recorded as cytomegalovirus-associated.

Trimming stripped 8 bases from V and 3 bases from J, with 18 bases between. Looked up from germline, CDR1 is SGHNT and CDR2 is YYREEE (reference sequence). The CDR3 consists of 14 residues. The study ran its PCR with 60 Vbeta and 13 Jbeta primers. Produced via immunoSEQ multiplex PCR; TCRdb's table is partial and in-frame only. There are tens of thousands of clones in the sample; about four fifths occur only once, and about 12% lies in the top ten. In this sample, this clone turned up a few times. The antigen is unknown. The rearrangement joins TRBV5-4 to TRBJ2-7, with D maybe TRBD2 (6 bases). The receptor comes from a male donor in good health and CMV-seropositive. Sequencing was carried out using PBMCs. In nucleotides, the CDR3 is TGTGCCAGTCAGCGGAGGGGTTTCGACTACGAGCAGTACTTC. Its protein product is CASQRRGFDYEQYF.